The 12 T cell receptor beta chains below all came from one sample that was sequenced in a study of T cells in Graves' hyperthyroidism and ophthalmopathy (dated by TCRdb to about 2019). The library was made by multiplex PCR. The sequencer was an Illumina HiSeq 2000. Amplification of TCR beta CDR3 regions was carried out from RNA transcripts. A first-round RT-PCR of the TCR CDR3 used the HTBI primer set with the Qiagen OneStep RT-PCR kit. TCRdb's own reprocessing of the public reads used fastp at Q25 and MiXCR and kept productive beta chains. A single entry per CDR3 protein holds the most common genes and DNA from its merged rows. The sample profile shows a few hundred thousand distinct CDR3 sequences; less than 20% of them were found once. 35% to 50% of the sample rests with the top ten. Sequencing was carried out using blood. The receptors derive from a man between 18 and 35 years old with Graves' ophthalmopathy.

This clonotype appeared many times. The rearrangement links TRBV2 to TRBJ1-5, with a possible D match to TRBD1 (5 bases). Germline CDR1 reads SNHLY; CDR2 reads FYNNEI. The V gene lost 7 bases and the J gene lost 5 bases, with 9 bases spanning the gap. The CDR3 runs 12 residues. This CDR3 reads CASKRGDQPQHF. The CDR3 DNA is TGTGCCAGCAAGAGGGGTGATCAGCCCCAGCATTTT.

This clonotype showed up just a few times. The gene calls are TRBV6-2 or TRBV6-3 and TRBJ2-3, with D possibly called TRBD1 or TRBD2 (6 bases each). Trimming took 6 bases from V and 1 from J, leaving 14 bases between them. Per the germline V gene, CDR1 is MNHEY and CDR2 is SVGEGT. The CDR3 has 15 residues. DNA for the CDR3: TGTGCCAGCAGGCCGGCCGGGGGCCGCACAGATACGCAGTATTTT. Amino acids: CASRPAGGRTDTQYF.

The CDR3 sequence is CASSLEVVRSEAFF. The CDR3, as DNA: TGCGCCAGCAGCTTGGAGGTAGTCCGATCGGAAGCTTTCTTT. The V and J genes are TRBV5-1 and TRBJ1-1; D remains unclear. Trimming removed 0 bases at V and 8 bases at J, with 14 bases between. CDR1 is SGHRS, CDR2 YFSETQ, per germline. The CDR3 consists of 14 residues.

The rearrangement uses TRBV7-9 and TRBJ2-7; the match to TRBD1 covers 7 bases. The CDR3 extends over 15 amino acids. Germline values: CDR1 SEHNR, CDR2 FQNEAQ (reference sequence). Trimming took 5 bases from V and 0 from J; bases not matched to a gene: 7. CDR3 sequence (DNA): TGTGCCAGCAGCCCATCCGGGACAGCCTCCTACGAGCAGTACTTC. Translating it yields CASSPSGTASYEQYF. Filled out from reference TRBV7-9 and TRBJ2-7, the complete variable domain reads DTGVSQNPRHKITKRGQNVTFRCDPISEHNRLYWYRQTLGQGPEFLTYFQNEAQLEKSRLLSDRFSAERPKGSFSTLEIQRTEQGDSAMYLCASSPSGTASYEQYFGPGTRLTVT.

The V and J genes are TRBV7-9 and TRBJ2-5; 7 bases agree with TRBD1. After removal of 6 bases from V and 4 bases from J, the junction contained 14 bases not matched to a gene. In germline, CDR1 is SEHNR, CDR2 FQNEAQ (reference sequence). CDR3 length: 16 amino acids. The CDR3 DNA reads TGTGCCAGCAGTCGCAGAGGGGGCGCAGGTCGAGAGACCCAGTACTTC. It is translated as CASSRRGGAGRETQYF. The whole variable domain, filled in from reference TRBV7-9 and TRBJ2-5, reads DTGVSQNPRHKITKRGQNVTFRCDPISEHNRLYWYRQTLGQGPEFLTYFQNEAQLEKSRLLSDRFSAERPKGSFSTLEIQRTEQGDSAMYLCASSRRGGAGRETQYFGPGTRLLVL.

This clonotype showed up many times. V and J are TRBV2 and TRBJ2-7; D not certain. Per the germline V gene, CDR1 is SNHLY and CDR2 is FYNNEI. This CDR3 region has 15 residues. V lost 3 bases and J 1 base, leaving 13 bases between the germline ends. The CDR3 loop reads CASSDLDWESYEQYF. The CDR3 DNA follows: TGTGCCAGCAGTGATCTCGACTGGGAATCCTACGAGCAGTACTTC.

This clonotype has just a few counts. J is TRBJ2-7 and V is TRBV20-1, with TRBD2 identical over 10 bases. The CDR3 contains 13 residues. Losses at the gene ends were 3 bases for V and 9 bases for J; bases not matched to a gene: 8. Germline V gene sequence: CDR1 DFQATT, CDR2 SNEGSKA (reference sequence). The CDR3 region is CSASPSGSVGQYF. CDR3 coding DNA: TGCAGTGCTAGTCCTAGCGGGAGTGTAGGGCAGTACTTC.

This clonotype was recorded many times. The chain joins TRBV2 to TRBJ1-6, with a possible D match to TRBD1 (5 bases). Trimming stripped 7 bases from V and 6 bases from J, with 16 bases between. This CDR3 has 15 residues. Germline-derived CDR1 and CDR2 are SNHLY and FYNNEI. The CDR3 loop is CASNRRVEVNSPLHF. CDR3 nucleotides: TGTGCCAGCAATCGCAGGGTAGAGGTTAATTCACCCCTCCACTTT.

J is TRBJ1-5 and V is TRBV4-1, with D unclear. Germline V gives CDR1 MGHRA, CDR2 YSYEKL. V was shortened by 1 base and J by 6 bases, with 7 bases between the two germline ends. CDR3 length: 13 amino acids. The CDR3 is CASSQASGQPQHF. The DNA of the CDR3 is TGCGCCAGCAGCCAAGCATCCGGTCAGCCCCAGCATTTT.

At least ten counts were recorded for this clonotype. V is TRBV5-5 and J is TRBJ2-3, with a weak D call TRBD2 (6 bases). The length of the CDR3 is 15 residues. Trimming stripped 1 base from V and 3 bases from J, with 12 bases between. Germline lookup yields CDR1 SGHKS and CDR2 YYEKEE (reference sequence). CDR3 sequence (DNA): TGTGCCAGCAGCTTGACTAGCATCGGAACAGATACGCAGTATTTT. This encodes CASSLTSIGTDTQYF.

This clonotype was detected many times. The gene calls are TRBV6-2 or TRBV6-3 and TRBJ2-7; D is possibly TRBD1 (7 bases). V shed 8 bases and J shed 6 bases, with 17 bases lying between them. CDR3 size: 13 residues. Germline values: CDR1 MNHEY, CDR2 SVGEGT. The CDR3 nucleotides are TGTGCCAGCGGTGGGAGACAGGGAGGCGAGCAGTACTTC. Its protein is CASGGRQGGEQYF.

There are many counts of this clonotype. The chain has TRBV29-1 and TRBJ1-1; no definite D call. The V gene lost 5 bases and the J gene lost 6 bases, with 10 bases spanning the gap. From germline, CDR1 is SQVTM and CDR2 ANQGSEA. The CDR3 runs 11 residues. CDR3 sequence reads: CSVTEGPEAFF. CDR3 sequence (DNA): TGCAGCGTTACCGAAGGGCCTGAAGCTTTCTTT.